The source of this TCR beta chain is a study of blood T cell repertoires in COVID-19. This CDR3 comprises 15 residues. CDR1 and CDR2 (germline): SGHVS, FQNEAQ. Trimming cost V 7 bases and J 3 bases; bases outside gene matches: 11. Generated by immunoSEQ multiplex PCR, the TCRdb table keeps only in-frame clones and is missing some. The sample records about 270,000 clones, approximately 86% being singletons. Living in about two dozen US areas, the participants were between roughly 18 and 90 years of age. Sequenced input: PBMCs or T cells enriched from blood (not recorded which). The chain combines TRBV7-8 with TRBJ1-2; 7 bases line up with TRBD1. This sequence originates from a woman aged 18-30 years who had recovered from COVID-19. The CDR3 DNA reads TGTGCCAGCACCCTGGACCACAGGGGCTACTATGGCTACACCTTC. Protein product: CASTLDHRGYYGYTF.